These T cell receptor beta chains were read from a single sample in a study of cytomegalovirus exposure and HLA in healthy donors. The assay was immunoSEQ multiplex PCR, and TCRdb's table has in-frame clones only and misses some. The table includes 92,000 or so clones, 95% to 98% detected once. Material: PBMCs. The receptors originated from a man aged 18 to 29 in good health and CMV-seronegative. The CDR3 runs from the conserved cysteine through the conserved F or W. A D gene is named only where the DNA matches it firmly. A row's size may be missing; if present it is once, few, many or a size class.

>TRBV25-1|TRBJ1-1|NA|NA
CASTGGGGTEAFF
TGTGCCAGCACTGGGGGGGGCGGGACTGAAGCTTTCTTT
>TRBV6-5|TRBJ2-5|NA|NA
CASSYSRARETQYF
TGTGCCAGCAGTTACTCGAGAGCGAGGGAGACCCAGTACTTC
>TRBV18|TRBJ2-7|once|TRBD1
CASSHSTGEVYEQYF
TGTGCCAGCTCACACTCGACAGGGGAAGTGTACGAGCAGTACTTC
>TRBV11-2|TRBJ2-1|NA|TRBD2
CASSSPLAVNEQFF
TGTGCCAGCAGCTCACCACTAGCGGTCAATGAGCAGTTCTTC
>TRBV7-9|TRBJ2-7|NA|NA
CASSFVYEQYF
TGTGCCAGCAGCTTCGTATACGAGCAGTACTTC
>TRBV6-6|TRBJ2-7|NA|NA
CASSTSSVNYEQYF
TGTGCCAGCAGTACTAGTAGCGTGAACTACGAGCAGTACTTC
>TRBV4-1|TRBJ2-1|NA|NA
CASSHYSLVYNEQFF
TGCGCCAGCAGCCACTATTCGCTAGTCTACAATGAGCAGTTCTTC
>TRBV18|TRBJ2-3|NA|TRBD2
CASSPWAGGNTDTQYF
TGTGCCAGCTCACCGTGGGCGGGAGGGAACACAGATACGCAGTATTTT
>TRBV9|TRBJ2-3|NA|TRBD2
CASSVGRGSTDTQYF
TGTGCCAGCAGCGTAGGGCGGGGGAGCACAGATACGCAGTATTTT
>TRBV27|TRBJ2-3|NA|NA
CASSLSRTSTDTQYF
TGTGCCAGCAGTTTATCCCGGACTAGCACAGATACGCAGTATTTT
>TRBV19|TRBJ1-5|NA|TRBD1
CASSTGQGLQPQHF
TGTGCCAGTAGTACCGGACAGGGGCTTCAGCCCCAGCATTTT
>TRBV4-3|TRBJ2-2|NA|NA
CASSQLGGTTTGELFF
TGCGCCAGCAGCCAACTCGGGGGTACTACCACCGGGGAGCTGTTTTTT
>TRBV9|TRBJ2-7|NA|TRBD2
CASSAGTSLEQYF
TGTGCCAGCAGCGCCGGGACTAGCCTCGAGCAGTACTTC
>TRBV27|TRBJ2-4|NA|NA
CASSLLGVGDIQYF
TGTGCCAGCAGTTTATTGGGAGTCGGGGACATTCAGTACTTC
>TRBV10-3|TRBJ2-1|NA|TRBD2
CAITLAGGLPSSYNEQFF
TGTGCCATCACCCTAGCGGGAGGCTTACCCAGCTCCTACAATGAGCAGTTCTTC
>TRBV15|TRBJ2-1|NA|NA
CATSRDGLSASEQFF
TGTGCCACCAGCAGAGATGGGCTATCCGCCAGTGAGCAGTTCTTC
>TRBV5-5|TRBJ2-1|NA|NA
CASSLDGAYNEQFF
TGTGCCAGCAGCTTGGACGGGGCCTACAATGAGCAGTTCTTC
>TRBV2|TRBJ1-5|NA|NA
CASSDLGAVGQPQHF
TGTGCCAGCAGTGATTTGGGGGCGGTAGGACAGCCCCAGCATTTT
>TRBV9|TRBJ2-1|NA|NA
CASSFSVYYNEQFF
TGTGCCAGCAGTTTTAGCGTATACTACAATGAGCAGTTCTTC
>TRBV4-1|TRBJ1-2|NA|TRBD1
CASSYPGQPKNGYTF
TGCGCCAGCAGTTATCCGGGACAGCCGAAGAATGGCTACACCTTC
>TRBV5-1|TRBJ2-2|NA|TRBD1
CASSFQGADTGELFF
TGCGCCAGCAGCTTTCAGGGGGCGGACACCGGGGAGCTGTTTTTT
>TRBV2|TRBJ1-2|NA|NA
CASSEAEDRSYGYTF
TGTGCCAGCAGTGAAGCCGAGGACAGAAGCTATGGCTACACCTTC
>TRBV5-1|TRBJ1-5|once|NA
CASSLGAGESGPQHF
TGCGCCAGCAGCTTGGGGGCAGGGGAAAGTGGACCCCAGCATTTT
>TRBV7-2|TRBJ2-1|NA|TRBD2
CASSLAGTSGRNEQFF
TGTGCCAGCAGCTTAGCCGGGACTAGCGGGAGAAATGAGCAGTTCTTC
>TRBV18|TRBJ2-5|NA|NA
CASSPYGAQETQYF
TGTGCCAGCTCCCCTTATGGGGCGCAAGAGACCCAGTACTTC
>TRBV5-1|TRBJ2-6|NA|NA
CASSLGGDSGANVLTF
TGCGCCAGCAGCTTGGGTGGAGACTCTGGGGCCAACGTCCTGACTTTC
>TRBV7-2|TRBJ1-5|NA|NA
CASSLGTRGNSNQPQHF
TGTGCCAGCAGCTTAGGTACAAGGGGAAATAGCAATCAGCCCCAGCATTTT
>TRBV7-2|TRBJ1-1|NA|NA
CASSLVQARGTEAFF
TGTGCCAGCAGCTTGGTTCAAGCGCGGGGAACTGAAGCTTTCTTT
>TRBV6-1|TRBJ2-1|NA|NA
CASSRNEQFF
TGTGCCAGCAGTCGCAATGAGCAGTTCTTC
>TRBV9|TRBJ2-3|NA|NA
CASSVAGDDTQYF
TGTGCCAGCAGCGTAGCAGGGGACGATACGCAGTATTTT
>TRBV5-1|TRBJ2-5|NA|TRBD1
CASSPGDSSWGETQYF
TGCGCCAGCAGCCCAGGGGACAGTTCTTGGGGAGAGACCCAGTACTTC
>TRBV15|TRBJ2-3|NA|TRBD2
CATSSGRGSGDTQYF
TGTGCCACCAGCAGCGGGAGGGGGTCCGGAGATACGCAGTATTTT
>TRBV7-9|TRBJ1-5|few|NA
CASSPGQYSNQPQHF
TGTGCCAGCAGCCCCGGACAGTATAGCAATCAGCCCCAGCATTTT
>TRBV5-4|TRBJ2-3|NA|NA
CASSFNREDTQYF
TGTGCCAGCAGCTTTAACAGGGAAGATACGCAGTATTTT
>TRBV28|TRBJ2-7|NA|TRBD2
CASSLSGRADEQYF
TGTGCCAGCAGTTTAAGCGGGAGGGCCGACGAGCAGTACTTC
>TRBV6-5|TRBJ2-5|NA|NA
CASSYLDRATETQYF
TGTGCCAGCAGTTATTTGGACAGAGCGACGGAGACCCAGTACTTC
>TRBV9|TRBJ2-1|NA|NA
CASSLWEYNEQFF
TGTGCCAGCAGCCTGTGGGAGTACAATGAGCAGTTCTTC
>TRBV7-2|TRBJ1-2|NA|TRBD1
CASSNRQGNGYTF
TGTGCCAGCAGCAACCGACAGGGTAATGGCTACACCTTC
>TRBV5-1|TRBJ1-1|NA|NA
CASSDETGLAEAFF
TGCGCCAGCAGCGATGAAACAGGGCTGGCTGAAGCTTTCTTT
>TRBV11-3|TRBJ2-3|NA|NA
CASSPRASGDTQYF
TGTGCCAGCAGCCCGCGTGCTTCGGGGGATACGCAGTATTTT
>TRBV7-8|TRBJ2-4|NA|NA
CASSPRVENIQYF
TGTGCCAGCAGTCCCAGGGTTGAAAACATTCAGTACTTC
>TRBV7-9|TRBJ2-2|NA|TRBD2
CASSPPGTSPGELFF
TGTGCCAGCAGCCCTCCCGGGACTAGCCCCGGGGAGCTGTTTTTT
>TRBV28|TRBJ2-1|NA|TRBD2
CASTSNIAGVNYNEQFF
TGTGCCAGCACCAGCAATATAGCGGGAGTGAACTACAATGAGCAGTTCTTC
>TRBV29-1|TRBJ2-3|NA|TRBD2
CSVELGPAGVRDTQYF
TGCAGCGTTGAGTTGGGTCCAGCGGGAGTACGAGATACGCAGTATTTT
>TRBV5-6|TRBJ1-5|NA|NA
CASSRGSLNQPQHF
TGTGCCAGCAGCCGCGGGTCGCTCAATCAGCCCCAGCATTTT
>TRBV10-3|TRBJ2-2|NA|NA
CAISDAGELFF
TGTGCCATCAGTGACGCCGGGGAGCTGTTTTTT
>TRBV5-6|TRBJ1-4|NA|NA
CASSLGAGSEKLFF
TGTGCCAGCAGCTTGGGGGCGGGGAGTGAAAAACTGTTTTTT
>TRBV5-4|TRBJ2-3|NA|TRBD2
CASSKRDYPSTDTQYF
TGTGCCAGCAGCAAGCGGGATTATCCTAGCACAGATACGCAGTATTTT
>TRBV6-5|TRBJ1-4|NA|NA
CASRETWREKLFF
TGTGCCAGCAGGGAGACCTGGCGTGAAAAACTGTTTTTT
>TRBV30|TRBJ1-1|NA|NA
CAWSVSVNTEAFF
TGTGCCTGGAGTGTGTCGGTGAACACTGAAGCTTTCTTT
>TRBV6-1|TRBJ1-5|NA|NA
CASSADRKWGYQPQHF
TGTGCCAGCAGTGCCGACAGAAAATGGGGATATCAGCCCCAGCATTTT
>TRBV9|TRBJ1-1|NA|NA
CASSSRLNTEAFF
TGTGCCAGCAGCTCCAGGCTGAACACTGAAGCTTTCTTT
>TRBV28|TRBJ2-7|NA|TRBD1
CASSRTGVPREQYF
TGTGCCAGCAGTCGGACAGGGGTCCCGCGCGAGCAGTACTTC
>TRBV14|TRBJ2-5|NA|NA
CASSQGVWGEETQYF
TGTGCCAGCAGCCAAGGGGTATGGGGGGAAGAGACCCAGTACTTC
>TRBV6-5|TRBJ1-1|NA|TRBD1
CASRRTGDLTEAFF
TGTGCCAGCAGAAGGACAGGTGATTTGACTGAAGCTTTCTTT
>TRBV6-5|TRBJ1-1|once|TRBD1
CASSGGQRTEAFF
TGTGCCAGCAGTGGGGGACAGCGCACTGAAGCTTTCTTT
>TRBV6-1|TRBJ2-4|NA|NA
CASSELGTADIQYF
TGTGCCAGCAGTGAATTGGGGACTGCGGACATTCAGTACTTC
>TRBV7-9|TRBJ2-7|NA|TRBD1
CASSSGQGVDEQYF
TGTGCCAGCAGCTCGGGACAGGGGGTGGACGAGCAGTACTTC
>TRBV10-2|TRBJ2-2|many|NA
CASSELVNTGELFF
TGCGCCAGCAGTGAACTAGTAAACACCGGGGAGCTGTTTTTT
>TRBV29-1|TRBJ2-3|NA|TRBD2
CSLLRLAGATDTQYF
TGCAGTCTCTTAAGACTAGCGGGAGCCACAGATACGCAGTATTTT